The 17 T cell receptor beta chains presented below share a single source sample, sequenced in a study of blood T cells in healthy people across ages. Together with a sample-barcoded 5' primer, a J-beta primer mix was included in a second PCR lasting about 7 to 11 cycles. TCRdb re-analysed the 5' RACE reads in MiXCR, keeping a single row per CDR3 protein. The data contain 700,000 to 950,000 distinct CDR3 sequences, 35% to 45% of them singletons. Material: blood. These TCRs come from an older woman in good health.

The table lists this clonotype with a few counts. The chain couples TRBV18 to TRBJ1-2; D call uncertain. V was trimmed by 2 bases and J by 5 bases, leaving 18 bases between them. The CDR3 is made up of 16 amino acids. The germline V gene encodes CDR1 KGHSH and CDR2 LQKENI. The CDR3 coding sequence is TGTGCCAGCTCACCATCCTCGGATATCCTCTATTATGGCTACACCTTC. Translation: CASSPSSDILYYGYTF.

Only a few counts were recorded for this clonotype. The V gene is TRBV5-1, the J gene TRBJ2-7; D not resolved. V shed 0 bases and J shed 6 bases, with 10 bases lying between them. CDR3 length: 13 amino acids. Per the germline V gene, CDR1 is SGHRS and CDR2 is YFSETQ. The CDR3 DNA reads TGCGCCAGCAGCTTGGACGGGCCGGGCGAGCAGTACTTC. It is translated as CASSLDGPGEQYF.

CDR3 sequence reads: CASSQEIGGGANTGELFF. DNA of the CDR3: TGCGCCAGCAGCCAAGAAATCGGCGGGGGGGCGAACACCGGGGAGCTGTTTTTT. The rearrangement uses TRBV4-3 and TRBJ2-2; 9 nucleotides match TRBD2. The junction had 5 bases not matched to a gene; V was cut back by 0 bases and J by 0 bases. The CDR3 totals 18 residues. Germline loops: CDR1 LGHNA, CDR2 YSLEER.

This clonotype was found a few times. The chain carries TRBV5-1 and TRBJ1-4; TRBD1 matches 9 bases. CDR3 size: 15 residues. The ends lost 0 bases at V and 4 bases at J; junction bases unmatched: 1. The germline CDR1 and CDR2 sequences are SGHRS and YFSETQ. This chain's CDR3 is CASSLGGQGNEKLFF. For the CDR3, the DNA is TGCGCCAGCAGCTTGGGGGGACAGGGTAATGAAAAACTGTTTTTT.

This clonotype was observed once. Here the CDR3 omits its conserved ending phenylalanine or tryptophan, so a read error is the likely source. This chain connects TRBV6-5 to TRBJ1-2; tentatively, D is TRBD1 (6 bases). V lost 6 bases and J lost 4, with 15 bases in between. CDR3 length: 14 residues. The germline V gene encodes CDR1 MNHEY and CDR2 SVGAGI. CDR3 loop: CASRRGGQSYGYTY. In DNA form, the CDR3 reads TGTGCCAGCAGGAGAGGGGGACAAAGCTATGGCTACACCTAC.

This clonotype has a count of ten or more. V and J are TRBV12-3 or TRBV12-4 and TRBJ2-1, with 13 nucleotides matching TRBD2. With 5 bases clipped from V and 10 bases from J, the junction kept 8 bases outside the gene matches. This CDR3 contains 15 residues. The CDR3 sequence is CASSLTSGGAWEQFF. CDR3 in DNA: TGTGCCAGCAGTCTAACTAGCGGGGGGGCCTGGGAGCAGTTCTTC.

This clonotype showed up just a few times. The chain uses TRBV7-9 and TRBJ1-1; D ambiguous. The V gene's germline CDR1 is SEHNR and CDR2 FQNEAQ (reference sequence). V lost 7 bases, J lost 4 bases, and 4 bases lay in between. The CDR3 has 10 amino acids. DNA of the CDR3: TGTGCCAGCACCGGCACTGAAGCTTTCTTT. Its translation is CASTGTEAFF.

The V call is TRBV7-2, the J call TRBJ2-3; TRBD2 aligns across 7 bases. V lost 8 bases, J lost 0 bases, and 11 bases stayed unmatched. Germline CDR1 is SGHTA and CDR2 is FQGNSA. CDR3 length equals 16 residues. CDR3 residues: CASGWDYLSSTDTQYF. Here the CDR3 DNA reads TGTGCCAGCGGTTGGGACTATCTATCTAGCACAGATACGCAGTATTTT. The full variable domain, completed using reference TRBV7-2 and TRBJ2-3, is GAGVSQSPSNKVTEKGKDVELRCDPISGHTALYWYRQSLGQGLEFLIYFQGNSAPDKSGLPSDRFSAERTGGSVSTLTIQRTQQEDSAVYLCASGWDYLSSTDTQYFGPGTRLTVL.

The table lists this clonotype with a few counts. V gene TRBV10-3 combines with J gene TRBJ2-1; 7 bases align to TRBD2. Trimming at V came to 10 bases and at J to 0 bases, leaving 6 bases not matched to a gene. CDR1 is ENHRY, CDR2 SYGVKD, per germline. This CDR3 contains 14 residues. The CDR3 DNA follows: TGTGCCACTGGGGGGGAGGGCTCCTACAATGAGCAGTTCTTC. This sequence encodes CATGGEGSYNEQFF.

This clonotype was seen more than once but under ten times. The rearrangement uses TRBV3-1 and TRBJ2-1; D perhaps matches TRBD1 (6 bases). Trimming stripped 2 bases from V and 7 bases from J, with 12 bases between. The CDR3 is 14 amino acids. In germline, CDR1 is LGHDT, CDR2 YNNKEL (reference sequence). CDR3 in amino acids: CASSQQQGANEQFF. The DNA of the CDR3 is TGTGCCAGCAGCCAACAACAGGGAGCAAATGAGCAGTTCTTC.

A remark on this clonotype: Just one base apart from a much larger clone, this may be a read error. The chain is built from TRBV28 and TRBJ2-3; D not resolved. Germline V CDR1 and CDR2: MDHEN, SYDVKM. With 8 bases removed from V and 4 bases from J, the gap between germline ends came to 10 bases. The CDR3 is 12 residues long. This CDR3 is CASLSNADTQYF. The CDR3 bases are TGTGCCAGCCTATCGAACGCAGATACGCAGTATTTT.

This clonotype turned up a few times. The V gene is TRBV27, the J gene TRBJ1-2, with a possible D match to TRBD1 (5 bases). The germline V and J ends were trimmed by 5 bases and 7 bases, with 14 bases remaining between them. This CDR3 spans 13 amino acids. Germline V gene lookup returns CDR1 MNHEY and CDR2 SMNVEV (reference sequence). CDR3 bases: TGTGCCAGCAGTCGCCAGGGCGTTCTTGGCTACACCTTC. Encoded protein: CASSRQGVLGYTF.

V usage is TRBV3-1 and J usage is TRBJ2-7, with no clear D. V was cut by 0 bases and J by 2 bases, with 8 bases left in between. This CDR3 has 14 residues. CDR1 is LGHDT, CDR2 YNNKEL, per germline (reference sequence). In nucleotides, the CDR3 is TGTGCCAGCAGCCAAGAGGCCAGCGCCTACGAGCAGTACTTC. It yields the protein CASSQEASAYEQYF.

This clonotype was picked up a small number of times. This sequence joins TRBV9 and TRBJ2-3; D possibly matches TRBD1 or TRBD2 (5 bases each). Germline V gene data show CDR1 as SGDLS and CDR2 as YYNGEE. This CDR3 spans 17 amino acids. V lost 0 bases to trimming and J lost 2 bases, with 16 bases between them. The CDR3, as DNA: TGTGCCAGCAGCGTAGCGGGCTCGGGACCCGTCACAGATACGCAGTATTTT. The encoded protein is CASSVAGSGPVTDTQYF.

V gene TRBV5-6 combines with J gene TRBJ2-4, with 9 bases lining up with TRBD2. V shed 4 bases and J 0 bases; nucleotides not matched to a gene: 2. The germline CDR1 and CDR2 sequences are SGHDT and YYEEEE. CDR3 length: 15 residues. As DNA, the CDR3 is TGTGCCAGCAGCGCGGGGGGGCTAGCCAAAAACATTCAGTACTTC. This sequence encodes CASSAGGLAKNIQYF.

The gene calls are TRBV20-1 and TRBJ2-7, with 9 bases that match TRBD2. The CDR3 totals 14 residues. The germline CDR1 and CDR2 sequences are DFQATT and SNEGSKA (reference sequence). Trimming took 5 bases from V and 3 from J; bases not matched to a gene: 8. The CDR3 nucleotides read TGCAGTGCTCACTTAGCGGGGGTCGACTACGAGCAGTACTTC. The encoded protein is CSAHLAGVDYEQYF.

This clonotype was seen only a few times. CDR3 sequence reads: CASSSAKNIQYF. The DNA for the CDR3 is TGTGCCAGCAGCTCCGCCAAAAACATTCAGTACTTC. V and J are TRBV7-9 and TRBJ2-4; D call uncertain. Germline assignment: CDR1 SEHNR and CDR2 FQNEAQ (reference sequence). V dropped 4 bases and J dropped 1 base, with 2 bases sitting between them. There are 12 residues in the CDR3.